This TCR beta chain appears in the sequencing data of a study of T cell responses to AZD1222 COVID-19 vaccine. The method was immunoSEQ multiplex PCR; TCRdb's version includes in-frame clones alone and lacks a portion of them. The sample consists of approximately 100,000 clones, roughly nine tenths of them appearing once. Notes on the study in general: Repertoires in all cases were sampled only once the peak T cell response had passed. The donor group comprised mostly white British people and more females; the analysis possibly underestimated clonal diversity. With dominance at 160-218 and 743-854, vaccine-associated CD4 TCRs spanned spike.

Per the germline V gene, CDR1 is SGHRS and CDR2 is YFSETQ. Losses at the gene ends were 4 bases for V and 0 bases for J; bases not matched to a gene: 9. CDR3 length: 16 residues. Turning to this clone: As yet, its antigen is unknown.

The genes are TRBV5-1 and TRBJ2-7; TRBD1 aligns across 8 bases. The sample in question was peripheral blood, obtained on day 0 of AZD1222 vaccination. The receptor comes from an adult in good health. CDR3 residues: CASSIDRGDFSYEQYF. DNA for the CDR3: TGCGCCAGCAGCATAGACAGGGGCGATTTCTCCTACGAGCAGTACTTC.